The 7 T cell receptor beta chains listed next were all sequenced from one sample in a study of cytomegalovirus exposure and HLA in healthy donors. Primers: 60 Vbeta forward and 13 Jbeta reverse. Some clones are missing from TCRdb's copy, which holds only in-frame ones; the method was immunoSEQ multiplex PCR. Counted here are some 200,000 clones, about four fifths occurring once; the ten biggest clones make up about 2.4%. The sequencing input was PBMCs. These receptors all come from a woman aged 45-65 years in good health and CMV-seropositive.

The gene calls are TRBV6-4 and TRBJ2-1, with TRBD1 as a possible D gene (5 bases). CDR3 length: 14 residues. The germline V and J ends were trimmed by 3 bases and 9 bases, with 15 bases remaining between them. CDR1 is MRHNA and CDR2 is SNTAGT in the germline V gene. CDR3 loop: CASSEGVAWGEQFF. As DNA, the CDR3 is TGTGCCAGCAGTGAAGGGGTAGCTTGGGGTGAGCAGTTCTTC.

The rearrangement uses TRBV19 and TRBJ2-5; 10 bases fit TRBD1. Trimming removed 6 bases from V and 5 bases from J; junction bases left unmatched: 0. Per the germline V gene, CDR1 is LNHDA and CDR2 is SQIVND (reference sequence). The CDR3 spans 12 residues. CDR3 in amino acids: CASRTGGETQYF. The CDR3 DNA is TGTGCCAGTAGGACAGGGGGCGAGACCCAGTACTTC.

J is TRBJ2-3 and V is TRBV27; 7 bases fit TRBD2. Trimming took 5 bases from V and 10 from J; bases not matched to a gene: 6. This CDR3 has 12 residues. Per germline, CDR1 MNHEY and CDR2 SMNVEV (reference sequence). This chain's CDR3 is CASSAPGLPQYF. The CDR3 nucleotides are TGTGCCAGCAGTGCCCCGGGACTACCGCAGTATTTT.

This clone was observed a handful of times. The CDR3: CASSLMGDRAFF. The CDR3 DNA reads as TGTGCCAGCAGCTTAATGGGGGACAGGGCTTTCTTT. The chain is built from TRBV7-9 and TRBJ1-1, with 8 bases fitting TRBD1. Germline V gene data show CDR1 as SEHNR and CDR2 as FQNEAQ (reference sequence). The J segment lost 11 bases and the V segment lost 2 bases, leaving 4 bases of the junction unmatched. The CDR3 extends over 12 amino acids.

This chain joins TRBV9 and TRBJ1-3; 7 bases are shared with TRBD1. Per germline, CDR1 SGDLS and CDR2 YYNGEE. The CDR3 is made up of 15 amino acids. J was trimmed by 2 bases and V by 5 bases; bases with no gene match: 7. CDR3 amino acids: CASSRQGITGNTIYF. For the CDR3, the DNA is TGTGCCAGCAGTCGACAGGGAATTACTGGAAACACCATATATTTT.

The chain recombines TRBV6-5 with TRBJ2-3; D possibly corresponds to TRBD2 (7 bases). The CDR3 loop spans 16 amino acids. Trimming removed 4 bases from V and 5 bases from J, with 19 bases in between. CDR1 is MNHEY and CDR2 is SVGAGI in the germline V gene. CDR3 DNA sequence: TGTGCCAGCAGTTCCCGAGGGGGGGGGCCGGGAGATACGCAGTATTTT. It codes for CASSSRGGGPGDTQYF.

The V and J genes are TRBV2 and TRBJ1-6; D gene ambiguous. CDR1 and CDR2 from the germline V gene are SNHLY and FYNNEI. Trimming shortened V by 8 bases and J by 7 bases, and 12 bases separated the two germline ends. This CDR3 has 13 residues. CDR3 sequence: CASRSGFNSPLHF. The CDR3 nucleotides read TGTGCCAGCCGTTCGGGATTCAATTCACCCCTCCACTTT.